Sequencing of this TCR beta chain was carried out in a study of breast tumors, draining lymph nodes, adjacent tissues. Axillary draining lymph nodes of breast cancer patients supplied the node samples. This clonotype was seen many times. Its antigen is still unknown. The study's findings and limits: Tumors had less TCR diversity than lymph nodes, more than nontumor tissue. Luminal-like breast cancer showed significantly higher tumor–nontumor repertoire similarity than basal-like. The lymph node origin of tumor T cells was framed as consistent with a hypothesis, not demonstrated. Data fit most tumor T cells coming from lymph node, expanding in tumor.

This CDR3 spans 15 amino acids. Germline V gene lookup returns CDR1 SEHNR and CDR2 FQNEAQ (reference sequence). The V end lost 0 bases, the J end lost 7 bases, and 13 bases lay between the germline ends. In TCRdb, the multiplex PCR reads were re-called with MiXCR into one record per CDR3 protein. Among about 200,000 distinct CDR3 sequences listed, around 33% were seen once. This chain uses TRBV7-9 with TRBJ2-1, with TRBD2 as a possible D gene (5 bases). Specimen: axillary lymph node tissue. This sequence was found in a female donor with breast cancer. Some clones in this sample may be carry-over from other donors' samples. CDR3 coding DNA: TGTGCCAGCAGCTTAGCCAGCGGATCGACAAATGAGCAGTTCTTC. This translates into CASSLASGSTNEQFF.